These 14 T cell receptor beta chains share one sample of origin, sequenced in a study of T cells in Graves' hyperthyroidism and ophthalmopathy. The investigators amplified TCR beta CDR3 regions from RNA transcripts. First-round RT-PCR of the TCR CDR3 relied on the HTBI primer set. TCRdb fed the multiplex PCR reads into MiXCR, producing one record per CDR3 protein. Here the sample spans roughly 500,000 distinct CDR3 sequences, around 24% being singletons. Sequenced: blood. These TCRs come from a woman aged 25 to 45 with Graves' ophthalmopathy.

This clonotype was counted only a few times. In DNA form, the CDR3 reads TGTGCCTGGGCAACGGGGGTGCCGGGTGCCCAGTACTTC. Protein: CAWATGVPGAQYF. The chain has TRBV30 and TRBJ2-5; the D gene is possibly TRBD2 (6 bases). V gave up 5 bases and J gave up 9 bases, with 19 bases separating them. Looked up from germline, CDR1 is GTSNPN and CDR2 is SVGIG (reference sequence). This CDR3 contains 13 residues.

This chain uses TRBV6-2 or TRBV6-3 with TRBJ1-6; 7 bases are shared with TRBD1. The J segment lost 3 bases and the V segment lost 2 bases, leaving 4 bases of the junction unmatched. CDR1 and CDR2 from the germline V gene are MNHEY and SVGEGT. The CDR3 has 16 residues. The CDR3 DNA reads TGTGCCAGCAGTTACAACCGGGACAGCTATAATTCACCCCTCCACTTT. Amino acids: CASSYNRDSYNSPLHF.

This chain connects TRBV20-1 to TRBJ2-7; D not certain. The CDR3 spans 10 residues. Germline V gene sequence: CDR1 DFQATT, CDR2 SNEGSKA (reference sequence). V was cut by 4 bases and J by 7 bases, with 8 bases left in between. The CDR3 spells CSAIHREQYF. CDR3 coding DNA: TGCAGTGCTATTCACCGGGAGCAGTACTTC.

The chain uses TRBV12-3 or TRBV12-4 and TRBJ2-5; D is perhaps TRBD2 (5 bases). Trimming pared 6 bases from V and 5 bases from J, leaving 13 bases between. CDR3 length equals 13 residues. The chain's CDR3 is CASRLDGEETQYF. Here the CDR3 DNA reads TGTGCCAGCAGGTTGGACGGGGAGGAGACCCAGTACTTC.

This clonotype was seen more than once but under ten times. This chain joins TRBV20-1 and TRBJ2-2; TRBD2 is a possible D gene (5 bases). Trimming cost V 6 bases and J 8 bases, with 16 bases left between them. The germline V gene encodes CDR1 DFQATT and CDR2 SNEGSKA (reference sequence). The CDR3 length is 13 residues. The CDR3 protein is CSAAGLPLGELFF. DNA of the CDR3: TGCAGTGCGGCCGGACTCCCCTTAGGGGAGCTGTTTTTT.

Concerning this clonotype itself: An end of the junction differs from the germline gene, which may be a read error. The CDR3 is CSSSLAGAEAFF. The DNA for the CDR3 is TGTTCCAGCAGCTTAGCAGGGGCTGAAGCTTTCTTT. The chain uses TRBV7-2 and TRBJ1-1; TRBD1 is a possible D gene (6 bases). CDR1 and CDR2 from the germline V gene are SGHTA and FQGNSA. There are 12 residues in the CDR3.

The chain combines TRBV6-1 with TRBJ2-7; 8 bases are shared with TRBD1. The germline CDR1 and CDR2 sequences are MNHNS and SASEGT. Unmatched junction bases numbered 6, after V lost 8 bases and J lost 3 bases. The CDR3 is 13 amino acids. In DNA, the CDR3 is TGTGCCAGCGCGGGACAGGCCCTCTACGAGCAGTACTTC. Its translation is CASAGQALYEQYF.

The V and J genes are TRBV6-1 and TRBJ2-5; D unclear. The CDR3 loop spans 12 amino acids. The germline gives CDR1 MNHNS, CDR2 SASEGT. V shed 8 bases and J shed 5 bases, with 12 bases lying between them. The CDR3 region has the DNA TGTGCCAGCGAACGTCCGGATGAGACCCAGTACTTC. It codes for CASERPDETQYF.

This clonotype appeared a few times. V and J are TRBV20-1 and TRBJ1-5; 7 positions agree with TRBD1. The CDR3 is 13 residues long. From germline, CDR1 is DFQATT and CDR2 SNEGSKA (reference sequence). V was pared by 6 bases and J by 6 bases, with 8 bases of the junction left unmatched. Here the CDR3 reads CSALRGGGQPQHF. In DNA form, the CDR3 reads TGCAGTGCCTTACGAGGGGGCGGTCAGCCCCAGCATTTT.

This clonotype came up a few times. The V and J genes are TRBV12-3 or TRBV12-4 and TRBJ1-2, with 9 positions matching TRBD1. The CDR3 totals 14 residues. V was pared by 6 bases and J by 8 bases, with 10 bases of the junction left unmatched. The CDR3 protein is CASRRLQGAGGYTF. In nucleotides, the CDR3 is TGTGCCAGCAGACGCCTACAGGGGGCGGGAGGCTACACCTTC.

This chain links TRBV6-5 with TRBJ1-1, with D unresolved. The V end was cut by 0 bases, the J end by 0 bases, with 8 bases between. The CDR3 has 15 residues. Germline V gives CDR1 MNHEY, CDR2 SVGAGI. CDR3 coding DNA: TGTGCCAGCAGTTACTCGCGGCAGTTGAACACTGAAGCTTTCTTT. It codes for CASSYSRQLNTEAFF.

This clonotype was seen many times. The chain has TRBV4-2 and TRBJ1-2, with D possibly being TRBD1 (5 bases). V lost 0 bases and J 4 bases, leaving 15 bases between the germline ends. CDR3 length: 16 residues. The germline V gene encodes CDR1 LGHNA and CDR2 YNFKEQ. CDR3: CASSQDGRATGYGYTF. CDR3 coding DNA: TGTGCCAGCAGCCAAGATGGCAGGGCAACAGGCTATGGCTACACCTTC.

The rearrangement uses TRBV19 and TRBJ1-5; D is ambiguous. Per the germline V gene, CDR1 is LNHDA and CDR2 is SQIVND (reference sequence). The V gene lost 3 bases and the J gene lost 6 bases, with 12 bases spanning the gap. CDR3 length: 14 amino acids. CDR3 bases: TGTGCCAGTAGTATTTCGGTCGGGAGTCAGCCCCAGCATTTT. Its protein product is CASSISVGSQPQHF. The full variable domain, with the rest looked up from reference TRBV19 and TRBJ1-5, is DGGITQSPKYLFRKEGQNVTLSCEQNLNHDAMYWYRQDPGQGLRLIYYSQIVNDFQKGDIAEGYSVSREKKESFPLTVTSAQKNPTAFYLCASSISVGSQPQHFGDGTRLSIL.

CDR3 bases: TGTGCCAGCAGTTACGGGGAGGGGTCTGAAGCTTTCTTT. This gives the protein CASSYGEGSEAFF. This chain uses TRBV6-5 with TRBJ1-1, with D maybe TRBD1 (5 bases). Per germline, CDR1 MNHEY and CDR2 SVGAGI. With 2 bases removed from V and 6 bases from J, the gap between germline ends came to 10 bases. The CDR3 is 13 residues long.